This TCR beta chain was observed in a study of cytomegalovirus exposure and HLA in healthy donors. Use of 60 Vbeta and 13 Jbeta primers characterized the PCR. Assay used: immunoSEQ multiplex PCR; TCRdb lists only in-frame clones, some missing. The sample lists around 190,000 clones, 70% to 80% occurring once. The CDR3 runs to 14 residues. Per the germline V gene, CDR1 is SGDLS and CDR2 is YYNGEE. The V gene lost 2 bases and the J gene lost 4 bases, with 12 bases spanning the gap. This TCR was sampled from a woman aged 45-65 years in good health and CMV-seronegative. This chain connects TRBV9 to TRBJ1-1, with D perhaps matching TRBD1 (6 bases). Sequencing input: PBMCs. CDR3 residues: CASSVGGAGTEAFF. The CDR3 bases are TGTGCCAGCAGCGTCGGGGGGGCAGGCACTGAAGCTTTCTTT.